Presented here are 29 T cell receptor beta chains from one specimen sequenced in a study of T cells in women clearing cervical HPV infection. The protocol was immunoSEQ multiplex PCR, while the TCRdb copy is restricted to in-frame clones and leaves out a portion. The sample spans 20,000 to 25,000 clones; the ten largest clones claim over 9%. Material for sequencing was blood buffy coat. The origin of the receptors is a woman between 18 and 75 years old with a cervical HPV16 infection that either progressed to CIN3+ or cleared (not recorded which).

In the case of this clone: The read gets to within 3 residues of the CDR3 end, and the germline J gene fills in the rest. V is TRBV28 and J is TRBJ2-1; D is possibly TRBD2 (6 bases). Trimming cost V 6 bases and J 0 bases, with 9 bases left between them. CDR3 size: 14 residues. CDR1 MDHEN and CDR2 SYDVKM come from the germline V gene. The CDR3 sequence: CASRAGSSYNEQFF. Partial CDR3 DNA: TGTGCCAGCAGAGCGGGTAGCTCCTACAATGAG.

Regarding this clone: The read gets to within 3 residues of the CDR3 end, and the germline J gene fills in the rest. The J gene is TRBJ2-2, the V gene TRBV7-3, with D tentatively TRBD1 (5 bases). Germline assignment: CDR1 SGHTA and CDR2 FQGTGA. The CDR3 loop spans 15 amino acids. The V and J ends lost 0 bases and 4 bases respectively, with 9 bases between them. The CDR3 DNA, read in part, is TGTGCCAGCAGCTTAACAGGGGTACTCACCGGGGAG. Protein sequence: CASSLTGVLTGE. In full, the CDR3 reads CASSLTGVLTGELFF.

As regards this clone: The read finishes 3 residues shy of the CDR3 end, and the germline J gene is used to complete it. The chain is built from TRBV7-2 and TRBJ2-3; D is unclear. In germline, CDR1 is SGHTA, CDR2 FQGNSA. V was clipped by 2 bases and J by 2 bases, with 11 bases between them. This CDR3 contains 15 residues. The CDR3 protein is CASSLLGGITDTQYF. CDR3 bases read: TGTGCCAGCAGCTTATTAGGCGGCATCACAGATACG.

A remark on this clone: Read data end 3 residues before the CDR3 end; the end is taken from the germline J gene. This chain joins TRBV4-2 and TRBJ2-2, with D perhaps matching TRBD1 (5 bases). Per germline, CDR1 LGHNA and CDR2 YNFKEQ. The CDR3 contains 15 residues. The CDR3 DNA, read in part, is TGTGCCAGCAGCCAAGACGTCAGGGCTGGTTCACCG. It yields the protein CASSQDVRAGSP. The full CDR3 sequence reads CASSQDVRAGSPLFF.

Points on this clone: The read comes to an end 3 residues before the CDR3 does, leaving the germline J gene to fill in the end. V and J are TRBV2 and TRBJ2-3; no clear D gene. Germline assignment: CDR1 SNHLY and CDR2 FYNNEI. The CDR3 extends over 11 amino acids. The covered CDR3 bases are TGTGCCAGCAGGTTACAAGAGACG. Its protein product is CASRLQET. The whole CDR3 sequence reads CASRLQETQYF.

As to this clone: Read coverage stops 3 residues before the CDR3 terminus; the germline J gene supplies the remainder. The chain links TRBV18 to TRBJ2-2; D unresolved. This CDR3 has 15 amino acids. The germline CDR1 and CDR2 sequences are KGHSH and LQKENI. This CDR3 is CASSPGVTGDEKLFF. The covered CDR3 bases are TGTGCCAGCTCCCCAGGCGTCACGGGTGACGAAAAG.

Comment on this clone: The read falls 3 residues short of the CDR3 end, and the missing part is taken from the germline J gene. The genes are TRBV5-1 and TRBJ1-6; possibly TRBD1 for D (5 bases). In germline, CDR1 is SGHRS, CDR2 YFSETQ. This CDR3 has 13 amino acids. Trimming pared 7 bases from V and 8 bases from J, leaving 13 bases between. The CDR3 loop is CASRSGEDSPLHF. The CDR3 DNA, read in part, is TGCGCCAGCCGATCGGGGGAAGATTCACCC.

Worth noting for this clone: The sequence runs out 3 residues before the end of the CDR3; the remainder is reconstructed from the germline J gene. The chain recombines TRBV11-2 with TRBJ1-1; possibly TRBD1 for D (6 bases). Germline loops: CDR1 SGHAT, CDR2 FQNNGV. CDR3 length: 12 amino acids. V was shortened by 8 bases and J by 0 bases, with 7 bases between the two germline ends. The chain's CDR3 is CASGGLNTEAFF. The sequenced CDR3 bases are TGTGCCAGCGGGGGCTTGAACACTGAA.

Comment on this clone: The sequenced fragment ends 3 residues before the CDR3 boundary, so the rest is inferred from the germline J gene. The chain is built from TRBV20-1 and TRBJ1-1; D may be TRBD1 (5 bases). The CDR3 runs 14 residues. V dropped 0 bases and J dropped 4 bases, with 12 bases sitting between them. CDR1 and CDR2 from the germline V gene are DFQATT and SNEGSKA (reference sequence). CDR3 DNA, as far as it was read: TGCAGTGCTAGAGATCAGGGTATGAGCACTGAA. Translation gives CSARDQGMSTE. The full-length CDR3 reads as CSARDQGMSTEAFF.

About this clone: The CDR3 end lies 3 residues beyond the end of the read and is filled in from the germline J gene. The rearrangement uses TRBV5-6 and TRBJ2-3; D uncertain. The CDR3 is 14 residues long. CDR1 is SGHDT, CDR2 YYEEEE, per germline. CDR3 DNA (partial): TGTGCCAGCAGCTTGGGTATAGCTAATCAGCCG. Translation gives CASSLGIANQP. The full CDR3 protein is CASSLGIANQPQYF.

A remark on this clone: The read ends 3 residues early relative to the CDR3; the germline J gene fills the gap. The chain links TRBV20-1 to TRBJ1-3, with 7 bases aligning to TRBD1. Germline V gene lookup returns CDR1 DFQATT and CDR2 SNEGSKA (reference sequence). Germline trimming cut 6 bases from V and 4 bases from J; bases unmatched to any gene: 3. The CDR3 has 12 residues. The DNA read from the CDR3 is TGCAGTGCAAGGGGACAGGGAAACACC. Its translation: CSARGQGNT. The whole CDR3 is CSARGQGNTIYF.

A remark on this clone: The read terminates 3 residues before the CDR3 end, so the remaining end is supplied by the germline J gene. The V gene is TRBV28, the J gene TRBJ2-1, with TRBD1 matching over 7 bases. Trimming cost V 4 bases and J 0 bases; bases outside gene matches: 9. Germline V gives CDR1 MDHEN, CDR2 SYDVKM. The CDR3 covers 17 residues. The CDR3 sequence: CASSSGTVISSYNEQFF. CDR3 DNA (partial): TGTGCCAGCAGTTCCGGGACAGTAATCAGCTCCTACAATGAG.

Comment on this clone: The read stops 3 residues short of the end of the CDR3; the missing end is completed from the germline J gene. V is TRBV5-4 and J is TRBJ2-1; possibly TRBD1 for D (7 bases). There are 16 residues in the CDR3. Germline CDR1 SGHNT, CDR2 YYREEE (reference sequence). V lost 3 bases and J lost 1, with 14 bases in between. The sequenced CDR3 bases are TGTGCCAGCAGCTCAGGGGGACTCAGTTCCTACAATGAG. The encoded protein is CASSSGGLSSYNE. The complete CDR3 protein is CASSSGGLSSYNEQFF.

Concerning this clone: The CDR3 is cut off 3 residues early in the read; its end comes from the germline J gene. The chain links TRBV18 to TRBJ2-3; 8 bases line up with TRBD2. CDR3 length: 15 residues. Germline V gives CDR1 KGHSH, CDR2 LQKENI. The CDR3 spells CASSPPAGGRETQYF. The CDR3 DNA, read in part, is TGTGCCAGCTCACCACCGGCGGGAGGTAGAGAGACG.

Of note for this clone: The read comes to an end 3 residues before the CDR3 does, leaving the germline J gene to fill in the end. The chain combines TRBV7-9 with TRBJ2-3; D tentatively reads TRBD1 or TRBD2 (5 bases each). Germline CDR1 is SEHNR and CDR2 is FQNEAQ (reference sequence). The CDR3 is 15 amino acids. The germline V and J ends were trimmed by 7 bases and 3 bases, with 17 bases remaining between them. The CDR3 DNA, read in part, is TGTGCCAGCAAAGGGAGAGGGGTTGAAACAGATACG. Translating it yields CASKGRGVETDT. From start to end, the CDR3 is CASKGRGVETDTQYF.

Worth noting for this clone: The read ends 3 residues before the CDR3 terminus; that terminus is restored from the germline J gene. This chain connects TRBV7-9 to TRBJ1-2; 9 bases are shared with TRBD1. Germline lookup yields CDR1 SEHNR and CDR2 FQNEAQ (reference sequence). The V gene end was trimmed by 5 bases and the J gene end by 6 bases; junction bases not matched to a gene: 4. This CDR3 region has 13 residues. CDR3 sequence: CASSPGTGNGYTF. CDR3 DNA, as far as it was read: TGTGCCAGCAGCCCAGGGACAGGGAATGGC.

In regard to this clone: The read halts 3 residues ahead of the CDR3 end, with the missing end drawn from the germline J gene. This chain joins TRBV19 and TRBJ2-1; TRBD2 aligns across 15 bases. This CDR3 region has 16 residues. Germline loops: CDR1 LNHDA, CDR2 SQIVND (reference sequence). Trimming cost V 6 bases and J 4 bases; bases outside gene matches: 4. CDR3 region: CASRPGLAGGYNEQFF. CDR3 DNA, as far as it was read: TGTGCCAGTAGACCGGGACTAGCGGGAGGTTACAATGAG.

Details on this clone: The sequenced fragment ends 3 residues before the CDR3 boundary, so the rest is inferred from the germline J gene. The J gene is TRBJ1-2, the V gene TRBV19; D is uncertain. The CDR3 extends over 16 amino acids. The germline V gene encodes CDR1 LNHDA and CDR2 SQIVND (reference sequence). The CDR3 loop is CASSTRLAGSYNDYTF. The sequenced CDR3 bases are TGTGCCAGTAGTACACGACTAGCGGGGTCCTACAATGAC.

Comment on this clone: The read gets to within 3 residues of the CDR3 end, and the germline J gene fills in the rest. V usage is TRBV2 and J usage is TRBJ1-1; D possibly corresponds to TRBD1 (5 bases). Germline values: CDR1 SNHLY, CDR2 FYNNEI. Trimming removed 6 bases at V and 0 bases at J, with 14 bases between. This CDR3 has 15 residues. CDR3: CASRRGGDLNTEAFF. The CDR3 DNA, read in part, is TGTGCCAGCAGGAGGGGAGGGGATTTGAACACTGAA.

With respect to this clone: With the read ending 3 residues before the CDR3 end, the germline J gene is used to fill in that end. The rearrangement joins TRBV7-6 to TRBJ2-1; D gene unclear. Germline assignment: CDR1 SGHVS and CDR2 FNYEAQ. With 5 bases removed from V and 0 bases from J, the gap between germline ends came to 8 bases. The length of the CDR3 is 14 residues. The CDR3 spells CASSVASSYNEQFF. The sequenced part of the CDR3 DNA is TGTGCCAGCAGCGTCGCGAGCTCCTACAATGAG.

To note about this clone: The read finishes 3 residues shy of the CDR3 end, and the germline J gene is used to complete it. The rearrangement uses TRBV10-3 and TRBJ1-2; 9 bases fit TRBD1. V was clipped by 4 bases and J by 4 bases; unmatched bases: 7. The germline V gene encodes CDR1 ENHRY and CDR2 SYGVKD. CDR3 size: 15 residues. The CDR3 region is CAISASGQGLYGYTF. The sequenced part of the CDR3 DNA is TGTGCCATCAGTGCTTCGGGACAGGGCCTCTATGGC.

To note about this clone: The sequenced fragment ends 3 residues before the CDR3 boundary, so the rest is inferred from the germline J gene. The chain recombines TRBV11-2 with TRBJ2-7, with 10 positions matching TRBD2. The germline gives CDR1 SGHAT, CDR2 FQNNGV. This CDR3 region has 15 residues. With V trimmed by 1 base and J by 6 bases, 6 bases remained unmatched. CDR3 bases read: TGTGCCAGCAGCTTAGGGTCTAGCGGGAGTGTCGAG. Translating it yields CASSLGSSGSVE. The complete CDR3 reads CASSLGSSGSVEQYF.

Turning to this clone: The CDR3 is cut off 3 residues early in the read; its end comes from the germline J gene. The chain combines TRBV10-3 with TRBJ1-2; 8 positions agree with TRBD1. V trimming: 7 bases; J trimming: 7 bases; junction bases outside the gene matches: 14. CDR3 length: 15 residues. Germline CDR1 and CDR2: ENHRY and SYGVKD. The sequenced CDR3 bases are TGTGCCATCATGGGACAGGCAGGGGGCTGGCGTGGC. This gives the protein CAIMGQAGGWRG. In full, the CDR3 reads CAIMGQAGGWRGYTF.

Turning to this clone: The CDR3 goes on 3 residues after the read ends, and that part is filled in from the germline J gene. This sequence joins TRBV29-1 and TRBJ2-3; 7 nucleotides align to TRBD1. CDR3 length: 19 amino acids. Germline lookup yields CDR1 SQVTM and CDR2 ANQGSEA. The chain's CDR3 is CSVASTGWQGEILGETQYF. The CDR3 DNA, read in part, is TGCAGCGTTGCAAGTACCGGGTGGCAGGGGGAGATCTTAGGGGAGACG.

Remarks on this clone: The sequence runs out 3 residues before the end of the CDR3; the remainder is reconstructed from the germline J gene. The chain joins TRBV7-2 to TRBJ1-2, with D tentatively TRBD1 (5 bases). Per the germline V gene, CDR1 is SGHTA and CDR2 is FQGNSA. The CDR3 is made up of 13 amino acids. Trimming left V 5 bases short and J 1 base short, with 8 bases between. The part of the CDR3 DNA that was read is TGTGCCAGCAGCCCAGACAGTAACTATGGC. It encodes CASSPDSNYG. The whole CDR3 is CASSPDSNYGYTF.

As concerns this clone: The read finishes 3 residues shy of the CDR3 end, and the germline J gene is used to complete it. The chain recombines TRBV2 with TRBJ2-7, with D possibly being TRBD2 (6 bases). Germline CDR1 and CDR2: SNHLY and FYNNEI. Trimming stripped 6 bases from V and 6 bases from J, with 18 bases between. The CDR3 contains 14 residues. The CDR3 protein is CASRLTSRLSEQYF. The part of the CDR3 DNA that was read is TGTGCCAGCAGGTTGACTAGTAGGTTAAGCGAG.

A remark on this clone: Read data end 3 residues before the CDR3 end; the end is taken from the germline J gene. V is TRBV30 and J is TRBJ1-5; TRBD1 matches at 9 bases. This CDR3 region has 17 residues. V lost 0 bases, J lost 1 base, and 7 bases stayed unmatched. The germline V gene has CDR1 GTSNPN and CDR2 SVGIG (reference sequence). CDR3 DNA, as far as it was read: TGTGCCTGGAGTGTGGGGTACAGGGGGCCGAGCAATCAGCCC. As protein: CAWSVGYRGPSNQP. The whole CDR3 sequence reads CAWSVGYRGPSNQPQHF.

In regard to this clone: The CDR3 end is not reached by the read, which stops 3 residues before it; the germline J gene fills it in. V gene TRBV5-1 combines with J gene TRBJ1-2; 9 positions agree with TRBD1. The CDR3 is made up of 15 amino acids. Germline lookup yields CDR1 SGHRS and CDR2 YFSETQ. This CDR3 reads CASKRDTGGTWGYTF. The part of the CDR3 DNA that was read is TGCGCCAGCAAGCGCGATACAGGGGGCACATGGGGC.

Concerning this clone itself: The DNA ends 3 residues before the CDR3 does, and the rest of the CDR3 is filled in from the germline J gene. The chain has TRBV7-3 and TRBJ2-4; D gene unclear. The germline V gene has CDR1 SGHTA and CDR2 FQGTGA. The CDR3 covers 12 residues. The CDR3 DNA, read in part, is TGTGCCAGCAGCCCTAATGGTGATGGT. Translated: CASSPNGDG. The full CDR3 sequence reads CASSPNGDGQYF.